A single sample is the source of the 25 T cell receptor beta chains below, sequenced in a study of cytomegalovirus exposure and HLA in healthy donors. Assay: immunoSEQ multiplex PCR; the TCRdb copy retains only in-frame clones and omits some. The table lists roughly 90,000 clones, around 85% of them singletons. The material sequenced was PBMCs. These receptors originate from a man aged 18 to 30 in good health and CMV-seropositive.

The rearrangement links TRBV7-9 to TRBJ2-1, with a tentative D call TRBD2 (7 bases). V lost 2 bases, J lost 3 bases, and 11 bases lay in between. The CDR3 runs 15 residues. The germline gives CDR1 SEHNR, CDR2 FQNEAQ (reference sequence). The CDR3 DNA reads TGTGCCAGCAGCTTAAGGGGGGGATTCTACAATGAGCAGTTCTTC. Translating gives CASSLRGGFYNEQFF.

The chain combines TRBV5-1 with TRBJ1-1; 7 bases line up with TRBD1. Germline V lookup: CDR1 SGHRS, CDR2 YFSETQ. The CDR3 totals 15 residues. The V and J ends lost 3 bases and 1 base, in that order; junction bases with no gene match: 6. DNA for the CDR3: TGCGCCAGCAGCTCTAGACAGGGCTGGAACACTGAAGCTTTCTTT. Amino acids: CASSSRQGWNTEAFF.

The chain joins TRBV27 to TRBJ2-1; 9 positions match TRBD1. Germline CDR1 MNHEY, CDR2 SMNVEV (reference sequence). The CDR3 runs 17 residues. J lost 0 bases, V lost 4 bases, and 7 bases had no gene match. The CDR3, as DNA: TGTGCCAGCAGTTGGAACAGGGGGCAAAGCTCCTACAATGAGCAGTTCTTC. Amino acids: CASSWNRGQSSYNEQFF.

The chain joins TRBV6-1 to TRBJ2-2; 9 bases agree with TRBD1. The CDR3 length is 15 residues. Germline lookup yields CDR1 MNHNS and CDR2 SASEGT. J gave up 5 bases and V 3 bases, and 4 bases lay outside the gene matches. The CDR3 region is CASSDTGGETGELFF. As DNA, the CDR3 is TGTGCCAGCAGTGATACAGGGGGCGAAACCGGGGAGCTGTTTTTT.

The CDR3 nucleotides read TGTGCCAGCAGCGGGGGGACTAGCGGGGGCGATGAGCAGTTCTTC. This translates into CASSGGTSGGDEQFF. J is TRBJ2-1 and V is TRBV5-5; TRBD2 matches 14 bases. The V segment lost 4 bases and the J segment 8 bases; nucleotides outside the gene matches: 5. CDR3 length equals 15 residues. The germline V gene encodes CDR1 SGHKS and CDR2 YYEKEE (reference sequence).

This chain joins TRBV30 and TRBJ1-4; D is unclear. V gave up 2 bases and J gave up 8 bases, with 15 bases separating them. The CDR3 contains 14 residues. Per germline, CDR1 GTSNPN and CDR2 SVGIG (reference sequence). The CDR3 is CAWSTTFIKEKLFF. The CDR3 DNA sequence: TGTGCCTGGAGTACAACCTTCATTAAGGAAAAACTGTTTTTT.

CDR3 sequence: CASSLLETQYF. The CDR3, as DNA: TGCGCCAGCAGCTTGCTGGAGACCCAGTACTTC. The chain employs TRBV5-1 and TRBJ2-5; D call uncertain. The V gene lost 1 base and the J gene lost 5 bases, with 3 bases spanning the gap. The CDR3 length is 11 residues. CDR1 is SGHRS and CDR2 is YFSETQ in the germline V gene.

The rearrangement uses TRBV9 and TRBJ1-1; D might be TRBD1 (6 bases). V shed 4 bases and J shed 2 bases, with 12 bases lying between them. From germline, CDR1 is SGDLS and CDR2 YYNGEE. CDR3 length: 14 residues. CDR3 in DNA: TGTGCCAGCAGCATCGGGACAACTAACACTGAAGCTTTCTTT. Translated: CASSIGTTNTEAFF.

The rearrangement links TRBV7-9 to TRBJ1-3; D perhaps matches TRBD1 (6 bases). The CDR3 is 14 residues long. V was trimmed by 5 bases and J by 2 bases, leaving 10 bases between them. Germline V lookup: CDR1 SEHNR, CDR2 FQNEAQ (reference sequence). CDR3 sequence (DNA): TGTGCCAGCAGCCCAGGGGACGCTGGAAACACCATATATTTT. Its translation: CASSPGDAGNTIYF.

This chain joins TRBV2 and TRBJ2-2; the match to TRBD1 covers 7 bases. CDR3 length equals 16 residues. From germline, CDR1 is SNHLY and CDR2 FYNNEI. Trimming removed 9 bases from V and 8 bases from J; junction bases left unmatched: 18. Here the CDR3 DNA reads TGTGCCAGTAACACCCCGGGACAGACTGCATTTGGGGAGCTGTTTTTT. Translation gives CASNTPGQTAFGELFF.

J is TRBJ2-7 and V is TRBV5-1; 7 bases agree with TRBD1. This CDR3 has 14 amino acids. Trimming cost V 4 bases and J 4 bases; bases outside gene matches: 8. In germline, CDR1 is SGHRS, CDR2 YFSETQ. The CDR3 sequence is CASSTGQVFYEQYF. Written as DNA, the CDR3 is TGCGCCAGCAGCACCGGACAGGTCTTTTACGAGCAGTACTTC. The variable domain in full, with the rest retrieved from reference TRBV5-1 and TRBJ2-7, is KAGVTQTPRYLIKTRGQQVTLSCSPISGHRSVSWYQQTPGQGLQFLFEYFSETQRNKGNFPGRFSGRQFSNSRSEMNVSTLELGDSALYLCASSTGQVFYEQYFGPGTRLTVT.

A note on this clone: At one of its ends the junction is not consistent with the germline gene, which may arise from a read error. The V gene is TRBV28, the J gene TRBJ2-7; 12 nucleotides agree with TRBD2. From germline, CDR1 is MDHEN and CDR2 SYDVKM. The CDR3 covers 13 residues. The CDR3 sequence: CACRTSGTYEQYF. The CDR3, as DNA: TGTGCCTGCAGGACTAGCGGGACCTACGAGCAGTACTTC.

J is TRBJ1-1 and V is TRBV6-1; D possibly corresponds to TRBD1 (6 bases). V was clipped by 5 bases and J by 7 bases, with 20 bases between them. The germline CDR1 and CDR2 sequences are MNHNS and SASEGT. This CDR3 has 15 amino acids. The CDR3 is CASSPRPTGSGEAFF. The CDR3 DNA reads as TGTGCCAGCAGTCCTCGCCCAACAGGGTCCGGTGAAGCTTTCTTT.

This chain connects TRBV6-6 to TRBJ2-7; 8 nucleotides match TRBD1. CDR3 length: 14 amino acids. Germline V gene sequence: CDR1 MNHNY, CDR2 SVGAGI (reference sequence). V dropped 5 bases and J dropped 2; count of bases not matched to a gene: 5. The CDR3 DNA follows: TGTGCCAGCAGTCGACAGGGGACGGCCTACGAGCAGTACTTC. This translates into CASSRQGTAYEQYF.

V is TRBV29-1 and J is TRBJ2-7, with D possibly matching TRBD1 (5 bases). In germline, CDR1 is SQVTM, CDR2 ANQGSEA. The CDR3 is 11 residues long. The ends were cut back, 4 bases at V and 7 bases at J, with 11 bases in the middle. CDR3 in amino acids: CSVVGRGEQYF. CDR3 DNA sequence: TGCAGCGTTGTGGGAAGGGGTGAGCAGTACTTC.

The rearrangement joins TRBV4-1 to TRBJ2-5, with a possible D match to TRBD1 (5 bases). Germline V lookup: CDR1 MGHRA, CDR2 YSYEKL. The CDR3 contains 13 residues. V lost 3 bases and J 5 bases, leaving 10 bases between the germline ends. CDR3 protein: CASSQGLLETQYF. DNA for the CDR3: TGCGCCAGCAGCCAGGGGCTACTGGAGACCCAGTACTTC.

The rearrangement uses TRBV27 and TRBJ2-5; 8 bases are a match to TRBD2. The V gene's germline CDR1 is MNHEY and CDR2 SMNVEV (reference sequence). CDR3 length: 11 amino acids. J gave up 5 bases and V 7 bases, and 0 bases lay outside the gene matches. CDR3 amino acids: CASKRGETQYF. CDR3 in DNA: TGTGCCAGCAAGCGGGGGGAGACCCAGTACTTC.

The V call is TRBV7-8, the J call TRBJ2-5, with 14 bases fitting TRBD2. The CDR3 has 16 amino acids. J was trimmed by 5 bases and V by 3 bases; bases with no gene match: 5. CDR1 SGHVS and CDR2 FQNEAQ come from the germline V gene. This CDR3 reads CASSFRLAGGYETQYF. CDR3 nucleotide sequence: TGTGCCAGCAGCTTCCGACTAGCGGGAGGGTATGAGACCCAGTACTTC.

The rearrangement uses TRBV5-1 and TRBJ2-5, with 7 bases matching TRBD2. The CDR3 is made up of 14 amino acids. J was trimmed by 4 bases and V by 0 bases; bases with no gene match: 3. In germline, CDR1 is SGHRS, CDR2 YFSETQ. Here the CDR3 DNA reads TGCGCCAGCAGCTTGGGCGGGGGAGGAGAGACCCAGTACTTC. Its protein is CASSLGGGGETQYF.

V gene TRBV7-9 combines with J gene TRBJ2-7; possible D gene TRBD2, 6 bases. Germline-derived CDR1 and CDR2 are SEHNR and FQNEAQ (reference sequence). The CDR3 loop spans 13 amino acids. V was trimmed by 0 bases and J by 3 bases, leaving 6 bases between them. CDR3 bases: TGTGCCAGCAGCTTAGCGCGGGGCTACGAGCAGTACGTC. Amino acids: CASSLARGYEQYV.

This clone has at least ten counts. This sequence joins TRBV6-5 and TRBJ2-2; D remains ambiguous. CDR1 MNHEY and CDR2 SVGAGI come from the germline V gene. CDR3 length: 11 amino acids. Trimming shortened V by 6 bases and J by 9 bases, and 8 bases separated the two germline ends. The CDR3 region has the DNA TGTGCCAGCAGCCATGGCCGGGAGCTGTTTTTT. This translates into CASSHGRELFF.

The rearrangement joins TRBV7-2 to TRBJ1-4; weak D call: TRBD1 (5 bases). The CDR3 is 13 residues long. The V gene's germline CDR1 is SGHTA and CDR2 FQGNSA. V lost 1 base and J lost 5, with 5 bases in between. The CDR3 nucleotides read TGTGCCAGCAGCTTAGGGGGCAATGAAAAACTGTTTTTT. Protein: CASSLGGNEKLFF. The full variable domain, its missing parts supplied by reference TRBV7-2 and TRBJ1-4, is GAGVSQSPSNKVTEKGKDVELRCDPISGHTALYWYRQSLGQGLEFLIYFQGNSAPDKSGLPSDRFSAERTGGSVSTLTIQRTQQEDSAVYLCASSLGGNEKLFFGSGTQLSVL.

J is TRBJ1-4 and V is TRBV5-4; tentative D call: TRBD1 (6 bases). This CDR3 is built from 16 residues. V was cut by 0 bases and J by 0 bases, with 9 bases left in between. Germline CDR1 is SGHNT and CDR2 is YYREEE (reference sequence). CDR3 sequence reads: CASSLGAGATNEKLFF. The CDR3 DNA reads as TGTGCCAGCAGCTTGGGCGCAGGGGCAACTAATGAAAAACTGTTTTTT. Full variable domain (outside the CDR3, taken from reference TRBV5-4 and TRBJ1-4): ETGVTQSPTHLIKTRGQQVTLRCSSQSGHNTVSWYQQALGQGPQFIFQYYREEENGRGNFPPRFSGLQFPNYSSELNVNALELDDSALYLCASSLGAGATNEKLFFGSGTQLSVL.

The CDR3 region has the DNA TGTGCCAGCAGCTTAGGTGCGGGGGTATACCAAGAGACCCAGTACTTC. It encodes CASSLGAGVYQETQYF. V and J are TRBV11-3 and TRBJ2-5; 7 nucleotides match TRBD2. The V segment lost 1 base and the J segment 0 bases; nucleotides outside the gene matches: 5. In germline, CDR1 is SGHNT, CDR2 YENEEA. The CDR3 is made up of 16 amino acids. Based on the CDR3 plus reference TRBV11-3 and TRBJ2-5, the full variable domain is EAGVVQSPRYKIIEKKQPVAFWCNPISGHNTLYWYLQNLGQGPELLIRYENEEAVDDSQLPKDRFSAERLKGVDSTLKIQPAELGDSAVYLCASSLGAGVYQETQYFGPGTRLLVL.

V and J are TRBV9 and TRBJ1-1; 8 nucleotides line up with TRBD1. Trimming took 4 bases from V and 1 from J; bases not matched to a gene: 6. The germline CDR1 and CDR2 sequences are SGDLS and YYNGEE. The CDR3 length is 15 residues. CDR3 bases: TGTGCCAGCAGCATAACAGGGGGTGGGAACACTGAAGCTTTCTTT. Residues: CASSITGGGNTEAFF.